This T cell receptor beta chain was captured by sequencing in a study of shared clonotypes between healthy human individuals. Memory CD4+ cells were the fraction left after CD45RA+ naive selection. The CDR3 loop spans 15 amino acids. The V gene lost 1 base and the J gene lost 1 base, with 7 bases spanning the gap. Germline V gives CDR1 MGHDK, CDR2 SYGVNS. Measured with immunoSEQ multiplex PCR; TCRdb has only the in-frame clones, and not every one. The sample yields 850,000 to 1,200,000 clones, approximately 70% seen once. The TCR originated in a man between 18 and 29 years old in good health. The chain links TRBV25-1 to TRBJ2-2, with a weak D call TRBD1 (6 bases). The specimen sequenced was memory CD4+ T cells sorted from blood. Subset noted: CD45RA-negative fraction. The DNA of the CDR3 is TGTGCCAGCAGTGAATTCAGGGGGAACACCGGGGAGCTGTTTTTT. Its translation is CASSEFRGNTGELFF.